This T cell receptor (beta chain) was sequenced in a study of cytotoxic CD8 clonotypes in ibrutinib-treated CLL. The CDR3 spans 15 residues. V shed 7 bases and J shed 6 bases, with 20 bases lying between them. Germline CDR1 MNHEY, CDR2 SMNVEV (reference sequence). TCRdb's copy holds only in-frame clones and misses some; the assay was immunoSEQ multiplex PCR. The data show a few hundred thousand clones, roughly 79% seen once. The source material was PBMCs, sampled before ibrutinib treatment. The receptor was isolated from a human donor with chronic lymphocytic leukemia. V usage is TRBV27 and J usage is TRBJ2-3; D ambiguous. CDR3 sequence reads: CASTWTGRSKDTQYF. The DNA of the CDR3 is TGTGCCAGCACATGGACGGGCCGGTCAAAGGATACGCAGTATTTT.